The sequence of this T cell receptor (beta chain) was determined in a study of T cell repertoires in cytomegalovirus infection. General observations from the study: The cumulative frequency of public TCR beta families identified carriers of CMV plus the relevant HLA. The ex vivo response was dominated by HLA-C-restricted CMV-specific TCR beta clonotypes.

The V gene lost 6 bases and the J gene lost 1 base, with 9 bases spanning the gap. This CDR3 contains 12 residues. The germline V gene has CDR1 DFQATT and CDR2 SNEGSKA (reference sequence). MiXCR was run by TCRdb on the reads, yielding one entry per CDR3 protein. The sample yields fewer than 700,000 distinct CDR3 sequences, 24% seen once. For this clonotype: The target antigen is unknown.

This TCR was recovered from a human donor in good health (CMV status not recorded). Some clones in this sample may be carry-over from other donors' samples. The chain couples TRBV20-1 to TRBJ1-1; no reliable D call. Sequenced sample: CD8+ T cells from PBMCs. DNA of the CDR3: TGCAGTGCCGGGCAGGAGAACACTGAAGCTTTCTTT. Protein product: CSAGQENTEAFF.